This T cell receptor beta chain was retrieved from a study of shared clonotypes between healthy human individuals. Study-wide background: Per donor, CD8 memory used one plate, CD8 naive used two, CD4 memory used three and CD4 naive used three.

Both subsets, CD45RA+ naive and CD45RA-negative memory, were split from the CD4+ cells. This clone was counted a few times. CDR1 and CDR2 from the germline V gene are GTSNPN and SVGIG (reference sequence). Losses at the gene ends were 3 bases for V and 1 base for J; bases not matched to a gene: 2. The length of the CDR3 is 13 residues. A deep-level run was used for the assay. Roughly 200 ng DNA, around 30,000 T cell genomes, went into each sorted-subset replicate PCR. Sequencing used immunoSEQ multiplex PCR; TCRdb keeps in-frame clones, though not all of them. Among some 2.3 million clones listed, approximately 93% were seen once.

Sequencing was done on a sample of naive CD4+ T cells from PBMCs. The subset is: CD45RA+ positively selected. The sequence derives from a man between 18 and 35 years old in good health. Some clones in this sample may be carry-over from other donors' samples. The rearrangement joins TRBV30 to TRBJ1-1; 7 nucleotides align to TRBD1. The CDR3 spells CAWRRTGNTEAFF. In DNA form, the CDR3 reads TGTGCCTGGAGGAGGACAGGGAACACTGAAGCTTTCTTT. The full variable domain, completed using reference TRBV30 and TRBJ1-1, is SQTIHQWPATLVQPVGSPLSLECTVEGTSNPNLYWYRQAAGRGLQLLFYSVGIGQISSEVPQNLSASRPQDRQFILSSKKLLLSDSGFYLCAWRRTGNTEAFFGQGTRLTVV.